The TCR beta chain under discussion was sequenced for a study of blood T cell repertoires in COVID-19. Study-level information: Acute and convalescent COVID-19 specimens originated in the United States, Italy and Spain. From T cells, B-cell-depleted T cells, or PBMCs came the material, which was cDNA or gDNA.

The length of the CDR3 is 16 residues. The germline V and J ends were trimmed by 5 bases and 3 bases, with 19 bases remaining between them. The germline V gene encodes CDR1 MDHEN and CDR2 SYDVKM. Per the study methods: Amplification with reference gene primers provided the estimates of nucleated cell counts. Only in-frame clones appear in the TCRdb table, and some are missing; sequencing was by immunoSEQ multiplex PCR. The DNA was the basis for D and trimming; V, J and clone size are from that table. This sample has approximately 70,000 clones, with 85% to 90% found just once. The rearrangement joins TRBV28 to TRBJ2-5; a possible D gene is TRBD2 (5 bases). The receptor comes from a man between 65 and 79 years old with active or convalescent COVID-19. Sequenced sample: peripheral blood. CDR3 loop: CASSLRAEIPKETQYF. CDR3 coding DNA: TGTGCCAGCAGTCTGCGGGCAGAGATCCCAAAAGAGACCCAGTACTTC.